This T cell receptor beta chain is from a study of cytomegalovirus exposure and HLA in healthy donors. Study-level background: Of a few hundred genotyped donors, around 86% grouped in the Caucasian-associated ancestry cluster.

V dropped 0 bases and J dropped 7; count of bases not matched to a gene: 3. Germline V gene lookup returns CDR1 MNHEY and CDR2 SMNVEV (reference sequence). The CDR3 sequence is 14 residues long. It was with 60 Vbeta and 13 Jbeta primers that the PCR ran. TCRdb's table, derived via immunoSEQ multiplex PCR, lists solely in-frame clones and lacks some. Among 55,000 to 85,000 clones listed, around 78% were seen once. As regards this clone: Its antigen is unknown.

Study-level findings and limits: The study listed about 150 cytomegalovirus-associated TCR beta chains. Analyses of presence/absence relied on an assumption of roughly uniform sequencing depth across donors. An observed cluster of highly shared sequence variants was recorded as a likely sequencing artifact.

The sample was PBMCs. The TCR was taken from a man aged 18 to 30 in good health and CMV-seropositive. The chain is built from TRBV27 and TRBJ1-1, with 9 positions matching TRBD1. CDR3 in DNA: TGTGCCAGCAGTTTATCAAGGACAGGGGTTGAAGCTTTCTTT. It encodes CASSLSRTGVEAFF.